This is a list of T cell receptor beta chains from one sample in a study of blood T cell repertoires in COVID-19. The protocol was immunoSEQ multiplex PCR, while the TCRdb copy is restricted to in-frame clones and leaves out a portion. Among around 140,000 clones listed, about 80% were seen once. The sample was PBMCs or T cells enriched from blood (not recorded which). The receptors come from a woman aged 45-59 years who had recovered from COVID-19. Both conserved end residues are part of each CDR3. The D gene is left open where the match is weak.

CASSTARQGPLNTEAFF	TGTGCCAGTAGTACCGCCCGACAGGGACCCCTGAACACTGAAGCTTTCTTT	17	TRBJ1-1	TRBV19	TRBD1
CASLNPRSWLAGGSSYNEQFF	TGTGCCAGCCTAAACCCCCGGTCGTGGCTAGCGGGAGGTAGCTCCTACAATGAGCAGTTCTTC	21	TRBJ2-1	TRBV7-3	TRBD2
CASSGVAGAYEQYF	TGTGCCAGTAGTGGGGTAGCGGGAGCCTACGAGCAGTACTTC	14	TRBJ2-7	TRBV19	TRBD2
CASSPQQGTGGYTF	TGTGCCAGCTCACCACAACAGGGGACTGGTGGCTACACCTTC	14	TRBJ1-2	TRBV18	TRBD1
CASSPPGGRGNEQFF	TGTGCCAGCTCACCACCGGGAGGGAGGGGGAATGAGCAGTTCTTC	15	TRBJ2-1	TRBV18	.
CASSQRGYGYTF	TGTGCCAGCAGTCAACGAGGTTATGGCTACACCTTC	12	TRBJ1-2	TRBV6-5	.
CASSPRGTGLNTEAFF	TGTGCCAGTAGTCCCCGCGGGACAGGGTTGAACACTGAAGCTTTCTTT	16	TRBJ1-1	TRBV19	TRBD1
CASSPPRGAGSYNEQFF	TGTGCCAGCAGTCCACCTCGGGGGGCTGGCTCCTACAATGAGCAGTTCTTC	17	TRBJ2-1	TRBV28	.
CSVVGGGGNTIYF	TGCAGCGTTGTAGGGGGTGGTGGAAACACCATATATTTT	13	TRBJ1-3	TRBV29-1	.
CASSQTGDWAEAFF	TGTGCCAGTAGCCAGACAGGGGACTGGGCTGAAGCTTTCTTT	14	TRBJ1-1	TRBV19	TRBD1